The clone carrying this T cell receptor beta chain has only one observation. As the sequencing template, cDNA was produced by extracting RNA and reverse transcribing it. The table came from immunoSEQ multiplex PCR; TCRdb's copy has only in-frame clones and leaves some out. The sample lists 110,000 to 150,000 clones, approximately 50% seen once, with around 1% in the top ten. The entry originates in a study of CD8+ T cells in alopecia areata. CDR1 GTSNPN and CDR2 SVGIG come from the germline V gene (reference sequence). The CDR3 contains 15 residues. V shed 2 bases and J shed 6 bases, with 16 bases lying between them.

The sequence came from a human donor with alopecia areata. This chain links TRBV30 with TRBJ2-2, with D possibly called TRBD1 or TRBD2 (5 bases each). The material sequenced was CD4+ T cells sorted from blood, taken at week 0. The CDR3 spells CAWSKGRAWAGELFF. The CDR3 bases are TGTGCCTGGAGTAAGGGACGGGCCTGGGCCGGGGAGCTGTTTTTT.